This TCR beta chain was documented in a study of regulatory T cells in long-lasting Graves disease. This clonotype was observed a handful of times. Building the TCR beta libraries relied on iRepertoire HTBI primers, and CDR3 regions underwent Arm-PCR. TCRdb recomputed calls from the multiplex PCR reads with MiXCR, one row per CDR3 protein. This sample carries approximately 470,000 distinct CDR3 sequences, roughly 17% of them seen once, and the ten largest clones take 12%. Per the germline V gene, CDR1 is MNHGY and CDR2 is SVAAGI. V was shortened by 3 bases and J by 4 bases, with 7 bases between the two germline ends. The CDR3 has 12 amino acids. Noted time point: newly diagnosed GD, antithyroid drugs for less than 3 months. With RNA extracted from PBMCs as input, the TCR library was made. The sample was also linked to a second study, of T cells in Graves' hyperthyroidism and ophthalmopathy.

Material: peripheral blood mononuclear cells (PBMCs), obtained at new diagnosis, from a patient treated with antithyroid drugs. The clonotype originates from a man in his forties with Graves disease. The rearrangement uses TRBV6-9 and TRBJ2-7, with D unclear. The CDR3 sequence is CASSYDLYEQYF. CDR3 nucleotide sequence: TGTGCCAGCAGTTACGACTTGTACGAGCAGTACTTC.